A selection of T cell receptor beta chains follows, all from one sample in a study of T-cell reconstitution after alpha-beta-depleted transplantation in children. TCRdb passed the PCR reads through MiXCR, listing each CDR3 protein once. This table holds a few hundred thousand distinct CDR3 sequences, approximately 13% found once. The sequencing here drew on PBMCs, mostly from graft donor cells, taken 360 days after TCRalphabeta/CD19-depleted stem cell transplant. These receptors originate from a male patient under 18 who had a stem cell transplant for acute myeloid leukemia, so the T cells may come from the graft donor. Each CDR3 is given with its conserved first and last residue. A D gene is named only where the DNA matches it firmly. Rows give clone size only sometimes, using once, few, many, or a class for an expanded clone.

cdr3_length d_call j_call clone_size v_call cdr3_aa cdr3_nt
13 TRBD1 TRBJ1-4 NA TRBV7-2 CASSAQGNEKLFF TGTGCCAGCAGCGCACAGGGGAATGAAAAACTGTTTTTT
15 TRBD1 TRBJ2-5 many TRBV29-1 CSVESGAGTGGSQYF TGCAGCGTTGAATCCGGGGCCGGGACAGGGGGCTCCCAGTACTTC
15 NA TRBJ1-1 NA TRBV24-1 CATSPGGRVNTEAFF TGTGCCACCAGTCCGGGGGGGCGCGTGAACACTGAAGCTTTCTTT
15 NA TRBJ2-3 few TRBV11-2 CASSLDIGLIDTQYF TGTGCCAGCAGCTTAGATATAGGACTAATAGATACGCAGTATTTT
14 NA TRBJ2-3 NA TRBV6-2/TRBV6-3 CASSYYSGEVAQYF TGTGCCAGCAGTTACTACTCCGGTGAGGTTGCGCAGTATTTT
13 TRBD2 TRBJ2-1 NA TRBV7-3 CASSLFGRNEQFF TGTGCCAGCAGCTTGTTCGGGAGGAATGAGCAGTTCTTC
16 TRBD2 TRBJ2-7 NA TRBV6-5 CASSYFGTSAAYEQYF TGTGCCAGCAGTTACTTCGGGACTAGCGCAGCCTACGAGCAGTACTTC
18 TRBD2 TRBJ2-3 many TRBV10-3 CAIRSVTSGRALTDTQYF TGTGCCATCAGAAGTGTCACTAGCGGGAGGGCCCTTACAGATACGCAGTATTTT
15 TRBD2 TRBJ2-7 many TRBV6-2/TRBV6-3 CASSPWTSGTYEQYF TGTGCCAGCAGTCCCTGGACTAGCGGGACCTACGAGCAGTACTTC
15 NA TRBJ2-1 many TRBV5-5 CASSHIGPTYNEQFF TGTGCCAGCAGCCACATCGGACCGACCTACAATGAGCAGTTCTTC
16 TRBD2 TRBJ2-1 few TRBV28 CASSYSGRASYNEQFF TGTGCCAGCAGTTATAGCGGGAGAGCATCCTACAATGAGCAGTTCTTC
17 TRBD2 TRBJ2-1 few TRBV4-3 CASSQVRRGSSYNEQFF TGCGCCAGCAGCCAAGTCAGGCGGGGGAGCTCCTACAATGAGCAGTTCTTC
13 NA TRBJ2-1 many TRBV21-1 CASIEGYHNEQFF TGTGCCAGCATAGAGGGGTATCACAATGAGCAGTTCTTC
12 NA TRBJ1-2 few TRBV20-1 CSARSGNYGYTF TGCAGTGCTAGATCCGGAAACTATGGCTACACCTTC
16 TRBD1 TRBJ1-5 NA TRBV24-1 CATRIRTGRSNQPQHF TGTGCCACCAGGATCCGGACAGGTCGTAGCAATCAGCCCCAGCATTTT
14 NA TRBJ1-2 NA TRBV5-1 CASKKKGDNYGYTF TGCGCCAGCAAGAAAAAGGGGGACAACTATGGCTACACCTTC
10 NA TRBJ2-3 NA TRBV1 CTPGLTTQYF TGCACCCCGGGACTTACGACGCAGTATTTT
13 NA TRBJ2-2 many TRBV12-3/TRBV12-4 CASRQRGTGELFF TGTGCCAGCCGACAAAGGGGTACCGGGGAGCTGTTTTTT
11 TRBD1 TRBJ2-3 few TRBV20-1 CSAQGWDTQYF TGCAGTGCACAGGGGTGGGATACGCAGTATTTT
13 NA TRBJ2-1 NA TRBV29-1 CSVERSPGNEQFF TGCAGCGTTGAACGGTCCCCGGGGAATGAGCAGTTCTTC
14 TRBD1 TRBJ2-7 NA TRBV29-1 CSVQGQGNAYEQYF TGCAGCGTCCAGGGACAGGGAAACGCCTACGAGCAGTACTTC
14 NA TRBJ2-7 many TRBV5-1 CASSLVVTNYEQYF TGCGCCAGCAGCTTGGTGGTCACGAACTACGAGCAGTACTTC
15 NA TRBJ2-7 NA TRBV6-5 CASSRTGTKDYEQYF TGTGCCAGCAGTCGGACCGGGACAAAGGATTACGAGCAGTACTTC
15 NA TRBJ2-5 few TRBV29-1 CSVAETSPLQETQYF TGCAGCGTTGCGGAGACTAGTCCATTACAAGAGACCCAGTACTTC
13 NA TRBJ2-4 NA TRBV28 CASSLFRGNIQYF TGTGCCAGCAGTTTGTTCAGAGGAAACATTCAGTACTTC